These 8 T cell receptor beta chains were all obtained from the same sample, sequenced in a study of blood T cell repertoires in COVID-19 (dated by TCRdb to 2018 to 2020). Receptors were amplified or captured by the immunoSEQ multiplex PCR assay. The clones in this table, taken by TCRdb from immuneACCESS, are in-frame only. Not every clone is retained; where verified, under half of the shortfall comes from an unresolved V gene, and the cause of the rest is unknown. The sample has about 150,000 clones on record, roughly 80% of them singletons. The ten largest clones take up roughly 0.56% of the sample. Sequenced material: peripheral blood. These receptors originate from a man aged 55 to 70 with acute or convalescent COVID-19.

The rearrangement joins TRBV6-4 to TRBJ1-1; TRBD1 might be the D (5 bases). In germline, CDR1 is MRHNA, CDR2 SNTAGT. V was clipped by 4 bases and J by 0 bases, with 9 bases between them. The CDR3 has 14 amino acids. CDR3 bases: TGTGCCAGCAGTGTGGGGGGAATGAACACTGAAGCTTTCTTT. Its translation is CASSVGGMNTEAFF.

The chain employs TRBV7-2 and TRBJ1-4; D call uncertain. Trimming stripped 1 base from V and 0 bases from J, with 12 bases between. CDR1 is SGHTA, CDR2 FQGNSA, per germline. The length of the CDR3 is 17 residues. The CDR3 DNA reads as TGTGCCAGCAGCTTAGTCCATGGGAGCGCAACTAATGAAAAACTGTTTTTT. Residues: CASSLVHGSATNEKLFF. Combining the CDR3 with reference TRBV7-2 and TRBJ1-4 gives the whole variable domain GAGVSQSPSNKVTEKGKDVELRCDPISGHTALYWYRQSLGQGLEFLIYFQGNSAPDKSGLPSDRFSAERTGGSVSTLTIQRTQQEDSAVYLCASSLVHGSATNEKLFFGSGTQLSVL.

The chain links TRBV9 to TRBJ1-4; tentatively, D is TRBD1 (6 bases). CDR3 length: 15 amino acids. With 3 bases removed from V and 7 bases from J, the gap between germline ends came to 16 bases. Germline V lookup: CDR1 SGDLS, CDR2 YYNGEE. The CDR3: CASSAMGALGEKLFF. The CDR3 nucleotides read TGTGCCAGCAGCGCCATGGGGGCCCTTGGTGAAAAACTGTTTTTT.

This chain connects TRBV7-2 to TRBJ2-7; 11 nucleotides align to TRBD2. V was clipped by 1 base and J by 7 bases; unmatched bases: 12. The CDR3 has 17 amino acids. From germline, CDR1 is SGHTA and CDR2 FQGNSA. The CDR3 reads CASSLVASGGSLREQYF. The DNA for the CDR3 is TGTGCCAGCAGCTTAGTAGCTAGCGGGGGGAGCCTACGTGAGCAGTACTTC.

V is TRBV9 and J is TRBJ2-4, with 7 bases lining up with TRBD1. The V segment lost 0 bases and the J segment 9 bases; nucleotides outside the gene matches: 9. Germline V gene sequence: CDR1 SGDLS, CDR2 YYNGEE. The CDR3 contains 15 residues. The CDR3 DNA follows: TGTGCCAGCAGCGTAGCGGGGACAGAGCAGGGCATTCAGTACTTC. It specifies CASSVAGTEQGIQYF.

The chain carries TRBV19 and TRBJ2-3, with 15 nucleotides matching TRBD2. This CDR3 spans 17 amino acids. The V gene's germline CDR1 is LNHDA and CDR2 SQIVND (reference sequence). V lost 6 bases to trimming and J lost 1 base; unmatched junction nucleotides: 5. The CDR3 region has the DNA TGTGCCAGTAGCGGACTAGCGGGGGGGTTCCGCACAGATACGCAGTATTTT. This gives the protein CASSGLAGGFRTDTQYF.

The chain carries TRBV6-5 and TRBJ2-3, with 11 nucleotides matching TRBD2. The CDR3 length is 15 residues. Germline V gene data show CDR1 as MNHEY and CDR2 as SVGAGI. J lost 4 bases, V lost 5 bases, and 5 bases had no gene match. CDR3 nucleotide sequence: TGTGCCAGCAGTCGGACTAGCGGGTTTGCAGATACGCAGTATTTT. The encoded protein is CASSRTSGFADTQYF.

This clone was picked up a small number of times. The V gene is TRBV13, the J gene TRBJ2-7, with 9 positions matching TRBD2. With 1 base clipped from V and 3 bases from J, the junction kept 1 base outside the gene matches. The CDR3 length is 14 residues. Per germline, CDR1 PRHDT and CDR2 FYEKMQ (reference sequence). CDR3 sequence: CASSLVAGVYEQYF. DNA for the CDR3: TGTGCCAGCAGCTTAGTAGCGGGGGTCTACGAGCAGTACTTC.